This is a list of T cell receptor beta chains from one sample in a study of OX40 agonist ivuxolimab in advanced cancers. Method: immunoSEQ multiplex PCR; TCRdb's copy keeps in-frame clones and lacks some. Of 40,000 to 45,000 clones detected, around 93% appear once; the ten largest clones hold about 30%. Sample: CD4+ or CD8+ T cells sorted from blood, taken in a trial of the OX40 agonist ivuxolimab. All receptors derive from an adult with an advanced solid tumor such as melanoma, head and neck, liver or kidney cancer. The CDR3 runs from the conserved cysteine through the conserved F or W. The order of the fields is D gene, J gene, V gene, clone size, CDR3 protein, CDR3 DNA. A D gene is named only where the DNA matches it firmly. Some rows mark clone size as missing; the rest say once, few, many or name a class of expanded clone.

>TRBD2|TRBJ2-2|TRBV2|.
CASRTGLAVTGELFF
TGTGCCAGCAGGACCGGACTAGCGGTCACCGGGGAGCTGTTTTTT
>.|TRBJ2-2|TRBV4-1|once
CASSQVYSSSTGELFF
TGCGCCAGCAGCCAAGTTTACTCTTCGAGCACCGGGGAGCTGTTTTTT
>.|TRBJ1-5|TRBV28|once
CASSFASQPQHF
TGTGCCAGCAGTTTTGCAAGCCAGCCCCAGCATTTT
>.|TRBJ2-7|TRBV5-1|.
CASRWTPGNYEQYF
TGCGCCAGCAGGTGGACTCCCGGGAACTACGAGCAGTACTTC
>TRBD2|TRBJ2-1|TRBV28|.
CASRAGVGNEQFF
TGTGCCAGCAGGGCGGGAGTTGGCAATGAGCAGTTCTTC
>.|TRBJ1-2|TRBV6-5|.
CASILNSGYRNGYTF
TGTGCCAGCATCCTGAACTCAGGATATCGGAATGGCTACACCTTC
>.|TRBJ2-7|TRBV4-3|.
CASSQGTYYEQYF
TGCGCCAGCAGCCAGGGCACCTACTACGAGCAGTACTTC
>.|TRBJ1-1|TRBV5-5|.
CASSLEGQGWTEAFF
TGTGCCAGCAGCTTGGAGGGGCAGGGGTGGACTGAAGCTTTCTTT
>.|TRBJ2-7|TRBV6-5|.
CASSPTPSYEQYF
TGTGCCAGCAGTCCGACACCTTCCTACGAGCAGTACTTC
>.|TRBJ1-5|TRBV7-3|.
CASSLETGPQHF
TGTGCCAGCAGCTTAGAAACGGGTCCCCAGCATTTT
>.|TRBJ1-1|TRBV25-1|few
CASSLLGGDEAFF
TGTGCCAGCAGTTTACTGGGGGGAGATGAAGCTTTCTTT
>TRBD2|TRBJ2-7|TRBV2|once
CASSSGNSYEQYF
TGTGCCAGCTCTAGCGGAAACTCCTACGAGCAGTACTTC
>.|TRBJ2-7|TRBV15|.
CATSRDRRYEQYF
TGTGCCACCAGCAGAGATAGGCGATACGAGCAGTACTTC
>.|TRBJ1-2|TRBV6-1|.
CASSEEAQGRGGYTF
TGTGCCAGCAGTGAAGAGGCACAGGGAAGGGGCGGCTACACCTTC
>TRBD1|TRBJ2-7|TRBV11-2|.
CASSPPGRGLYEQYF
TGTGCCAGCAGCCCGCCTGGCAGGGGGCTGTACGAGCAGTACTTC
>.|TRBJ2-1|TRBV28|.
CASSLLWGYNEQFF
TGTGCCAGCAGTTTATTGTGGGGGTACAATGAGCAGTTCTTC
>TRBD1|TRBJ1-1|TRBV27|.
CASSPTGGWATEAFF
TGTGCCAGCAGTCCGACAGGGGGCTGGGCGACTGAAGCTTTCTTT